Detailed here is one T cell receptor (beta chain). This sample was included in a study of blood T cell repertoires in COVID-19. Study background: Collection of acute and convalescent COVID-19 samples took place in the United States, Italy and Spain. From T cells, B-cell-depleted T cells, or PBMCs came the material, which was cDNA or gDNA.

In the authors' methods: Reference gene primers were amplified, and this amplification served to estimate nucleated cell counts. The assay was immunoSEQ multiplex PCR, and TCRdb's table has in-frame clones only and misses some. V and J calls and clone size are given by that table; D and trimming were obtained from the DNA. The table has about 370,000 clones, 80% to 90% seen once. The V gene lost 4 bases and the J gene lost 0 bases, with 13 bases spanning the gap. The CDR3 length is 16 residues. CDR1 MNHEY and CDR2 SVGEGT come from the germline V gene. Participants reported their clinical history, and cohort assignment relied on those reports.

This TCR came from a man younger than 35 who had recovered from COVID-19. V is TRBV6-2 or TRBV6-3 and J is TRBJ1-5; the D is unclear. Sequencing input: PBMCs or T cells enriched from blood (not recorded which). The CDR3 sequence is CASSFRHLNSNQPQHF. CDR3 nucleotides: TGTGCCAGCAGTTTTAGACATCTCAATAGCAATCAGCCCCAGCATTTT.